Included here is one T cell receptor beta chain sequence, with context. Its antigen remains unidentified. The V gene lost 6 bases and the J gene lost 3 bases, with 6 bases spanning the gap. This CDR3 has 11 amino acids. The germline CDR1 and CDR2 sequences are SNHLY and FYNNEI. The sample belongs to a study of cytomegalovirus exposure and HLA in healthy donors. Study-level findings and limits: There were some V segments, including TRBV6-2 and TRBV6-3, excluded as indistinguishable. V- and J-gene trimming of TCR beta was linked (in a later analysis) to a missense DCLRE1C variant.

Primers included in the PCR were 60 Vbeta and 13 Jbeta primers. Generated by immunoSEQ multiplex PCR, the TCRdb table keeps only in-frame clones and is missing some. The data hold about 240,000 clones, with 70% to 90% observed a single time. This clonotype was sampled from a woman aged 55-69 years in good health and CMV-seropositive. Sequencing was done on a sample of PBMCs. The chain recombines TRBV2 with TRBJ2-7, with D unresolved. CDR3 nucleotide sequence: TGTGCCAGCAGGAGGATCTACGAGCAGTACTTC. As protein: CASRRIYEQYF.